The source of this T cell receptor beta chain is a study of T cells in Graves' hyperthyroidism and ophthalmopathy. Overall study: Peripheral blood was drawn at first diagnosis, prior to all treatment. Broader study findings: Ophthalmopathy cases were set apart from stable hyperthyroidism by a 13 V-J model.

RNA transcripts provided the source from which TCR beta CDR3 regions were amplified. When the TCR CDR3 underwent first-round RT-PCR, the HTBI primer set was used. TCRdb re-derived calls from the multiplex PCR reads in MiXCR, one entry per CDR3 protein. The sample carries about 480,000 distinct CDR3 sequences, approximately 25% recorded once. Each ophthalmopathy patient scored at least 3 on the Clinical Activity Score and at least 4 on NOSPECS grade, with duration under 3 months. The study left out patients who had uncontrolled infection, other autoimmune disease, pregnancy or lactation. Trimming cost V 4 bases and J 5 bases; bases outside gene matches: 4. There are 14 residues in the CDR3. The germline V gene encodes CDR1 KGHDR and CDR2 SFDVKD. On this clonotype: Its antigen is undetermined.

Sequenced material: blood. This sequence joins TRBV24-1 and TRBJ2-5; 9 bases line up with TRBD2. The sequence derives from a woman in her twenties or thirties with Graves' ophthalmopathy. Here the CDR3 reads CATSEAGGLETQYF. DNA for the CDR3: TGTGCCACCAGTGAGGCGGGGGGGCTTGAGACCCAGTACTTC.